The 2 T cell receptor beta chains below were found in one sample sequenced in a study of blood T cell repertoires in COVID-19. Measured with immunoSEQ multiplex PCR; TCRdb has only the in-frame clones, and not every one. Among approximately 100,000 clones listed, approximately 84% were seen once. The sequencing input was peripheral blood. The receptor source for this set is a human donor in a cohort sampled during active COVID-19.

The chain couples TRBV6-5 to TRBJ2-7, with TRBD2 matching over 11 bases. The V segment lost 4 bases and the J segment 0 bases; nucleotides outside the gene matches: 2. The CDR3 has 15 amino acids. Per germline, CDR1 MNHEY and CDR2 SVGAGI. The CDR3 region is CASSSTSGGSYEQYF. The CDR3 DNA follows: TGTGCCAGCAGTTCAACTAGCGGGGGCTCCTACGAGCAGTACTTC.

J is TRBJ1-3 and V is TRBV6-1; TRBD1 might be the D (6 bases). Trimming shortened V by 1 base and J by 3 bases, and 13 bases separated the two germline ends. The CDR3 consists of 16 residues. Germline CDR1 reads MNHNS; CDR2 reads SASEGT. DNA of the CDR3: TGTGCCAGCAGTGAAGGAGGGACACCTCTTGGAAACACCATATATTTT. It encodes CASSEGGTPLGNTIYF.